Here is one T cell receptor beta chain with its context. Its antigen remains unidentified. The authors reverse transcribed all of the isolated RNA, so sequencing captured expressed TCRB transcripts. The method was immunoSEQ multiplex PCR; TCRdb's version includes in-frame clones alone and lacks a portion of them. The data contain around 600,000 clones, roughly 12% of them singletons. The CDR3 totals 14 residues. J lost 8 bases, V lost 8 bases, and 11 bases had no gene match. Germline assignment: CDR1 MDHEN and CDR2 SYDVKM. The data were obtained in a study of beta chain features in type 1 diabetes. Study observations and caveats: PCR, the amplification step, might favor shorter templates, equally in patients and controls. A closer apparent resemblance between naive, central memory and Treg TCRB repertoires was seen in patients than in healthy donors. All four CD4+ subsets from Type 1 diabetes patients carried moderately but significantly shorter TCRB CDR3s.

The receptor's source is a man aged 25-45 years with type 1 diabetes. This chain connects TRBV28 to TRBJ1-2; 10 bases are a match to TRBD1. Sequencing was carried out using naive CD4+ T cells from blood. CDR3 amino acids: CASLSGTGDWGYTF. As DNA, the CDR3 is TGTGCCAGCCTTTCGGGGACAGGGGACTGGGGCTACACCTTC.